One T cell receptor (beta chain) is described in this entry. Antigen: not known. The record originates from a study of neoadjuvant anti-PD-1 for oral cavity cancer. Study summary: Non-progressing patients received a fourth nivolumab dose near day 43, then surgery on days 50-56.

Sequencing used immunoSEQ multiplex PCR; TCRdb keeps in-frame clones, though not all of them. This table holds approximately 12,000 clones, about 60% found once. Points from the study as a whole: Higher pretreatment blood Treg/Th17 ratios correlated with higher pretreatment blood and lower post-treatment tumor TCRbeta clonality. Larger post-treatment preexisting tumor clones tracked with greater tumor shrinkage.

Stage II-IVA oral cavity squamous cell carcinoma was new and untreated by systemic or radiation therapy. CDR3 length: 14 residues. V dropped 2 bases and J dropped 5; count of bases not matched to a gene: 4. The germline V gene encodes CDR1 SGHAT and CDR2 FQNNGV. The chain employs TRBV11-2 and TRBJ1-2, with TRBD1 matching 8 bases. This receptor was taken from a person between 40 and 79 years old with oral cavity squamous cell carcinoma. The donor label of this sample is uncertain. Material: tumor tissue, obtained before nivolumab (anti-PD-1) treatment. CDR3 coding DNA: TGTGCCAGCAGCTTATCAACAGGGGGTTATGGCTACACCTTC. This translates into CASSLSTGGYGYTF.